This TCR beta chain was documented in a study of CD8 T cells in ankylosing spondylitis (dated by TCRdb to the late 2010s). For context, the study as a whole: The study profiled T cell receptor beta repertoires in healthy donors and ankylosing spondylitis patients to find disease-linked TCR variants. The full study cohort was made up of about two dozen ankylosing spondylitis patients and around 100 healthy donors. Samples of peripheral blood were taken, and for ankylosing spondylitis patients, synovial fluid was collected as well. The research as a whole found: Significant enrichment of the disease-linked clones was reported in matched synovial fluid samples from ankylosing spondylitis patients. Some TCR beta motif variants had previously been reported in synovial fluid and blood of reactive arthritis patients, which suggested common disease-initiation mechanisms. A TCR beta motif made up of under ten highly homologous amino acid variants appeared to be characteristic of blood from ankylosing spondylitis patients. The disease-linked clones showed a CD8+ phenotype and occurred at relatively low frequencies in peripheral blood.

On this clonotype itself: Its antigen remains unidentified. Qualities for individual bases were not recorded, and no much larger clone is one base off.

These reads were obtained on an Illumina HiSeq 2500. Quantitative 5'-RACE with molecular barcodes was used to prepare TCR beta libraries. As for how the authors treated the data: Disease-linked TCR variants were identified with a new computational method built on a probabilistic model of VDJ rearrangement. TCRdb reanalyzed the raw reads on its own, using fastp at Q25 for trimming and MiXCR for clone calling, and kept in-frame beta chains. Rows merge per CDR3 protein into single entries with the most common DNA and genes. The V and J calls were determined by TCRdb, not by the authors. The sample has about 360,000 distinct CDR3 sequences on record, approximately 20% of them singletons. Around 13% of the sample comes from the top ten. The V end loses 3 bases and the J end loses 10 bases, and a stretch of 13 bases separates them. Inclusive of the bounding cysteine and phenylalanine, the CDR3 is 12 residues long. Only the CDR3 part of the read is kept: 36 bases, read in frame from the first base. For CDR1 and CDR2, the germline V gene lists SGHAT and FQNNGV.

What was sequenced was blood, either unsorted or a sorted T cell fraction (not recorded which). The clonotype originates from a male donor with ankylosing spondylitis or in good health (not recorded which). The chain links TRBV11-2 with TRBJ2-7; the D gene remains uncertain. The nucleotides read TGTGCCAGCAGCTTCAACACAATAAGACAGTACTTC. The resulting protein is CASSFNTIRQYF.